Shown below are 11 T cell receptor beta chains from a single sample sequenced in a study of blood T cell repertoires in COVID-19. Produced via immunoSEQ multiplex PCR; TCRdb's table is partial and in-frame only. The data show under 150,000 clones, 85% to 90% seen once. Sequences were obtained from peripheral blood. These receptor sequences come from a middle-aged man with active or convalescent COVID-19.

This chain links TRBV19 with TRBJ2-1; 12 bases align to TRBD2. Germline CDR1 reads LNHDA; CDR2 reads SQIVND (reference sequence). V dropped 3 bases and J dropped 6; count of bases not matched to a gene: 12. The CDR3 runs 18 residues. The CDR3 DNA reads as TGTGCCAGTAGTATCCCTCCGAGACTAGCGGGAGTGATCAATGAGCAGTTCTTC. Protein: CASSIPPRLAGVINEQFF.

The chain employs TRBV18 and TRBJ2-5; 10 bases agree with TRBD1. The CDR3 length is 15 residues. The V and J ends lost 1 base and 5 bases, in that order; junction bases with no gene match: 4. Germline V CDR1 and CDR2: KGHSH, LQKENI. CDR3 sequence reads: CASSPQGTGDETQYF. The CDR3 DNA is TGTGCCAGCTCACCACAAGGGACAGGGGACGAGACCCAGTACTTC.

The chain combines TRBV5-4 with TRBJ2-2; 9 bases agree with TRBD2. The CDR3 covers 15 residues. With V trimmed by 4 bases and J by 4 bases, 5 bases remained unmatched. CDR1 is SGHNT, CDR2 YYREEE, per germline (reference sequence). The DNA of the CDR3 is TGTGCCAGCAGCCGGCCGACTAGCGGCACCGGGGAGCTGTTTTTT. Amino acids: CASSRPTSGTGELFF.

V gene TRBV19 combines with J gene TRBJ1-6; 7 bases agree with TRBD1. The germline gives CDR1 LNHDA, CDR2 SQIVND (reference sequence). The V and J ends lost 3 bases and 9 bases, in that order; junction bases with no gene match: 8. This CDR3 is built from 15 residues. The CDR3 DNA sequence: TGTGCCAGTAGTATCGGGACAGACCGTTCTTCACCCCTCCACTTT. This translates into CASSIGTDRSSPLHF.

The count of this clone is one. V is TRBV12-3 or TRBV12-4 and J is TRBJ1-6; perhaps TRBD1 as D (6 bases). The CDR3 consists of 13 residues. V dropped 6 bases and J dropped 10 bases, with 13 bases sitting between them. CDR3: CASRRTERSPLHF. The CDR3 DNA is TGTGCCAGCAGGAGGACAGAGAGATCACCCCTCCACTTT.

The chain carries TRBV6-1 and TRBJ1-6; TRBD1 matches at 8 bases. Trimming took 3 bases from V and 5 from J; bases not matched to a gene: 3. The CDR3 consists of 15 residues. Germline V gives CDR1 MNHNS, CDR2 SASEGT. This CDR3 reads CASSEWTGNNSPLHF. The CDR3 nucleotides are TGTGCCAGCAGTGAGTGGACAGGGAATAATTCACCCCTCCACTTT.

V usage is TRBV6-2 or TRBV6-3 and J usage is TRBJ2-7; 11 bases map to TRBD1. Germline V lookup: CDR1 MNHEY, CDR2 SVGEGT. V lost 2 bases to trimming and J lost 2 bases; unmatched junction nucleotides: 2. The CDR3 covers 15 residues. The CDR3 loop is CASSYADRGPYEQYF. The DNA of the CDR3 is TGTGCCAGCAGTTACGCGGACAGGGGGCCCTACGAGCAGTACTTC.

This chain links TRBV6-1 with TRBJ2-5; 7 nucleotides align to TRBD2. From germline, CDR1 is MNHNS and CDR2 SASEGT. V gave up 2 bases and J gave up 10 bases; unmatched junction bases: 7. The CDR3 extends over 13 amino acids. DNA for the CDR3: TGTGCCAGCAGTGAAAGGAGGGAGGGGAACCAGTACTTC. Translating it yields CASSERREGNQYF.

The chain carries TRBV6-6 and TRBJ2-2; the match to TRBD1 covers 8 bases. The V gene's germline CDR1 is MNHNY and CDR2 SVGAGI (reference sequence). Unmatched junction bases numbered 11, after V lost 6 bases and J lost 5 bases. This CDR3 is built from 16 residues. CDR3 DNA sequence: TGTGCCAGCAGCTATGACAGGGGCCGAGTTACCGGGGAGCTGTTTTTT. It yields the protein CASSYDRGRVTGELFF.

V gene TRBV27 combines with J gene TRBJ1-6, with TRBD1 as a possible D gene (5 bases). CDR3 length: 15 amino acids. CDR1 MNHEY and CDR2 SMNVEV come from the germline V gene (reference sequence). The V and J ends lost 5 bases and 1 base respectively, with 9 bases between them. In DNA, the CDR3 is TGTGCCAGCAGTGCCAGGGCGTCCTATAATTCACCCCTCCACTTT. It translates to CASSARASYNSPLHF.

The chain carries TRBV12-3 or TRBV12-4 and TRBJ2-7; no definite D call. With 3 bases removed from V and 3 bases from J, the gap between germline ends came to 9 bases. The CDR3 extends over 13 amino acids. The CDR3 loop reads CASSLGRSYEQYF. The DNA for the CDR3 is TGTGCCAGCAGTTTGGGTAGGAGCTACGAGCAGTACTTC.